This TCR beta chain emerged from a study of shared clonotypes between healthy human individuals. Turning to the study itself: The people who gave samples were a couple of women and a few men aged 18 to 49.

The donor cohort consisted entirely of Caucasian adults residing in Nashville, Tennessee. The CDR3 has 14 amino acids. The germline CDR1 and CDR2 sequences are GTSNPN and SVGIG (reference sequence). Libraries were prepared by immunoSEQ multiplex PCR; TCRdb keeps only in-frame clonotypes and omits some of them. The sample shows some 450,000 clones, approximately 80% of them seen only once. Findings of the study overall: Apart from blood, nothing was sampled; tissue repertoires likely differ.

A word on this clone: The antigen remains unidentified.

The chain joins TRBV30 to TRBJ2-5; D is perhaps TRBD2 (6 bases). The J call may be mistaken, given a closer DNA end match to TRBJ2-7. Material: PBMCs. The clonotype comes from a woman between 35 and 50 years old in good health. Some clones in this sample may be carry-over from other donors' samples. The CDR3 loop is CAWKPGLQTYEQYF. In DNA form, the CDR3 reads TGTGCCTGGAAACCGGGACTCCAAACCTACGAGCAGTACTTC.